This T cell receptor beta chain was captured by sequencing in a study of cytomegalovirus exposure and HLA in healthy donors. Amplification used 60 Vbeta primers and 13 Jbeta primers. Profiled with immunoSEQ multiplex PCR; TCRdb holds only in-frame clones, not every one. The specimen's table records around 57,000 clones. The CDR3 length is 15 residues. The sample comprised PBMCs. The chain combines TRBV21-1 with TRBJ2-5; the table gives TRBD2 as D, unverified against the DNA. TRBV21-1 is marked as a pseudogene. The origin of this receptor is a woman aged 45-59 years in good health and CMV-seropositive. The CDR3: CASSSSGKGQETQYF. The CDR3, as DNA: TGTGCCAGCAGCAGTAGCGGGAAGGGTCAAGAGACCCAGTACTTC.